The entry below gives a single T cell receptor beta chain sequence along with its context. Its antigen is not identified. The data derive from a study of T cells after posttransplantation cyclophosphamide. The study, taken as a whole, reports: After PTCy, TRB diversity resembled that of CNI/methotrexate controls. Tissue-infiltrating T cells from skin or gut overlapped little with blood T cells. Donor CD8+ memory clones often dominated recipient blood repertoires at later times.

Germline V gene lookup returns CDR1 SGHTA and CDR2 FQGNSA. Losses at the gene ends were 4 bases for V and 0 bases for J; bases not matched to a gene: 0. The CDR3 totals 14 residues. Treatment was busulfan-fludarabine conditioning, a marrow graft, and cyclophosphamide on days +3 and +4. Using immunoSEQ multiplex PCR, the repertoire was profiled, and TCRdb retains in-frame clones only, with some absent. The data contain more than 6,500 clones, roughly 94% of them singletons. The chain carries TRBV7-2 and TRBJ2-7; TRBD2 matches at 10 bases. The source of this sequence is a female patient aged 45-60 years who received an allogeneic stem cell transplant from a related donor, was CMV-positive, and had no GVHD. Some T cells may be provided by the graft donor. The sequences come from PBMCs, collected 1404 days after allogeneic stem cell transplant with posttransplant cyclophosphamide. The CDR3 DNA sequence: TGTGCCAGCAGCTCTAGCGGGAGCTCCTACGAGCAGTACTTC. Residues: CASSSSGSSYEQYF.